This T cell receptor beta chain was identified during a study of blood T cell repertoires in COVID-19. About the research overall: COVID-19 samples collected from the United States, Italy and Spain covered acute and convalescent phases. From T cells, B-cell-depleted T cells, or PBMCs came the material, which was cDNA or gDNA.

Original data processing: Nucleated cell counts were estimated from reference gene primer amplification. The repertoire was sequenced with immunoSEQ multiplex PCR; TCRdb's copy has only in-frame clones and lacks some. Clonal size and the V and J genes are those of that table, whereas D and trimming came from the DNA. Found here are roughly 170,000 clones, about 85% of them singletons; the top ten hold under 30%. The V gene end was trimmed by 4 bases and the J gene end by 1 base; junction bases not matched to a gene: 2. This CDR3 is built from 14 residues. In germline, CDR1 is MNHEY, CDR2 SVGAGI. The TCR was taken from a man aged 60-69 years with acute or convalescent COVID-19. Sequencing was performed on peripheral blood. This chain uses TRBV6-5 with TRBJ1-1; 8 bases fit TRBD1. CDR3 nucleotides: TGTGCCAGCAGTTCAGGGGGCTGGAACACTGAAGCTTTCTTT. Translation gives CASSSGGWNTEAFF.